A selection of T cell receptor beta chains follows, all from one sample in a study of cytotoxic CD8 clonotypes in ibrutinib-treated CLL. Clones were sequenced by immunoSEQ multiplex PCR, and TCRdb holds only the in-frame ones, with some missing. The repertoire consists of 110,000 to 150,000 clones, with roughly 80% occurring once and the leading ten covering 25% to 30%. This specimen was PBMCs, taken after 12 months of ibrutinib treatment. The receptors were gathered from a human donor with chronic lymphocytic leukemia. Both conserved end residues are trimmed from each CDR3. Fields, in order: V gene, CDR3 protein.

V gene: TRBV5-1
CDR3 protein: ASSLNAGVSYEQY

V gene: TRBV30
CDR3 protein: AWSVHGFEQY

V gene: TRBV7-2
CDR3 protein: ASSSTPPWQPQH

V gene: TRBV19
CDR3 protein: ASSPTGVEPQPQH

V gene: TRBV27
CDR3 protein: ASSLTDPTDTQY

V gene: TRBV6-6
CDR3 protein: ASSGGGIYGYT

V gene: TRBV7-9
CDR3 protein: ASSLRGGADNYEQY

V gene: TRBV25-1
CDR3 protein: ASSESWTGGREKLF

V gene: TRBV19
CDR3 protein: ASSQTGGTDTQY

V gene: TRBV7-9
CDR3 protein: ASSLEIGSGANVLT

V gene: TRBV7-2
CDR3 protein: ASSRSTNYGYT

V gene: TRBV9
CDR3 protein: ASSVGVALPDEQY

V gene: TRBV7-2
CDR3 protein: ASSHVGAEQY

V gene: TRBV6-5
CDR3 protein: ASSYSSGGRGYT

V gene: TRBV5-1
CDR3 protein: ATAGTSSYNEQF

V gene: TRBV12-5
CDR3 protein: ASALGRESVSETQY

V gene: TRBV7-9
CDR3 protein: ASSLGGGYEQY

V gene: TRBV29-1
CDR3 protein: SVVQGASSGEQY

V gene: TRBV30
CDR3 protein: AWMGDNEQF

V gene: TRBV9
CDR3 protein: ASSAQTGTVNEKLF

V gene: TRBV20-1
CDR3 protein: SANQADTQY

V gene: TRBV28
CDR3 protein: AAIPAGTTNEKLF

V gene: TRBV28
CDR3 protein: ASSAPGSYSGNTIY

V gene: TRBV11-3
CDR3 protein: ASSFWDRAQETQY

V gene: TRBV28
CDR3 protein: ASSPRDGYSNQPQH

V gene: TRBV7-6
CDR3 protein: ASSAGPSSYNEQF